Each of the 25 T cell receptor beta chains below was sequenced from the same sample in a study of blood T cell repertoires in COVID-19. Repertoires were generated with immunoSEQ multiplex PCR, while TCRdb's copy carries only in-frame clones and drops some. Of under 250,000 clones listed, about 79% are singletons. Sample: PBMCs or T cells enriched from blood (not recorded which). All receptors come from a woman aged 40 to 50 with acute COVID-19.

This clone has only one observation. This sequence joins TRBV19 and TRBJ2-2; possible D gene TRBD2, 7 bases. The CDR3 length is 16 residues. The germline CDR1 and CDR2 sequences are LNHDA and SQIVND (reference sequence). The V gene lost 9 bases and the J gene lost 1 base, with 18 bases spanning the gap. Here the CDR3 reads CASRIRGAENTGELFF. CDR3 nucleotides: TGTGCCAGCAGAATCCGGGGGGCGGAGAACACCGGGGAGCTGTTTTTT.

This clone was observed once. In nucleotides, the CDR3 is TGTGCCAGCAGCGAAGTCAGGGGCCGGGGGCCCCAGCATTTT. This sequence encodes CASSEVRGRGPQHF. The chain uses TRBV3-1 (or the pseudogene TRBV3-2) and TRBJ1-5; possible D gene TRBD1, 6 bases. The V end was cut by 5 bases, the J end by 9 bases, with 17 bases between. This CDR3 comprises 14 residues. Germline V gives CDR1 LGHDT, CDR2 YNNKEL (reference sequence).

The gene calls are TRBV6-5 and TRBJ1-1, with 12 bases that match TRBD1. The CDR3 length is 16 residues. Germline V CDR1 and CDR2: MNHEY, SVGAGI. V gave up 2 bases and J gave up 7 bases; unmatched junction bases: 8. The CDR3 here is CASSYVPGQGAVEAFF. In DNA, the CDR3 is TGTGCCAGCAGTTACGTCCCGGGACAGGGGGCGGTTGAAGCTTTCTTT.

The chain employs TRBV5-1 and TRBJ1-2; maybe TRBD1 (6 bases). Germline V gene data show CDR1 as SGHRS and CDR2 as YFSETQ. The V gene lost 0 bases and the J gene lost 6 bases, with 12 bases spanning the gap. The CDR3 runs to 14 residues. The CDR3 here is CASSLGQASDGYTF. In DNA form, the CDR3 reads TGCGCCAGCAGCTTGGGACAGGCTTCCGATGGCTACACCTTC.

This chain uses TRBV6-5 with TRBJ1-6, with D possibly TRBD1 on 5 matching bases. Trimming removed 2 bases at V and 7 bases at J, with 15 bases between. CDR1 and CDR2 from the germline V gene are MNHEY and SVGAGI. The CDR3 consists of 16 residues. CDR3 in amino acids: CASSYAGRSGNSPLHF. CDR3 nucleotides: TGTGCCAGCAGTTACGCGGGACGGTCCGGGAATTCACCCCTCCACTTT.

The rearrangement links TRBV12-3 or TRBV12-4 to TRBJ1-2; a weak D match, TRBD1 (5 bases). CDR3 size: 11 residues. V lost 7 bases to trimming and J lost 8 bases, with 11 bases between them. The CDR3 reads CASTWGGGYTF. CDR3 coding DNA: TGTGCCAGCACCTGGGGGGGAGGCTACACCTTC.

The gene calls are TRBV7-2 and TRBJ2-3, with 9 nucleotides matching TRBD2. J was trimmed by 2 bases and V by 8 bases; bases with no gene match: 2. Germline V gene sequence: CDR1 SGHTA, CDR2 FQGNSA. CDR3 size: 13 residues. The CDR3 region has the DNA TGTGCCAGCGGCGGGGGGGCCACAGATACGCAGTATTTT. Amino acid sequence: CASGGGATDTQYF.

The chain recombines TRBV7-5 with TRBJ2-5; the D call of TRBD1 is as the table states it, not checked on the DNA. TRBV7-5 has pseudogene status. The CDR3 covers 14 residues. The CDR3 is CVRSFWTGEETQYF. CDR3 sequence (DNA): TGTGTCAGAAGCTTTTGGACAGGGGAAGAGACCCAGTACTTC.

The chain couples TRBV5-6 to TRBJ1-1; D is ambiguous. The germline V and J ends were trimmed by 5 bases and 6 bases, with 11 bases remaining between them. Germline V gene lookup returns CDR1 SGHDT and CDR2 YYEEEE. The CDR3 is 12 amino acids. The CDR3 bases are TGTGCCAGCAGGGGGAGGGCGGCTGAAGCTTTCTTT. This encodes CASRGRAAEAFF.

A single count supports this clone. The chain has TRBV7-3 and TRBJ2-1; 9 positions agree with TRBD1. Trimming at V came to 5 bases and at J to 7 bases, leaving 6 bases not matched to a gene. The CDR3 has 14 residues. Germline lookup yields CDR1 SGHTA and CDR2 FQGTGA. The CDR3 region is CASSPPTGGNEQFF. The DNA of the CDR3 is TGTGCCAGCAGCCCCCCGACAGGGGGGAATGAGCAGTTCTTC.

The rearrangement joins TRBV2 to TRBJ2-1; D gene unclear. The CDR3 has 11 residues. Trimming pared 5 bases from V and 9 bases from J, leaving 8 bases between. The germline gives CDR1 SNHLY, CDR2 FYNNEI. The CDR3 DNA is TGTGCCAGCAGTCCGGTTGCTGAGCAGTTCTTC. Translation: CASSPVAEQFF.

This clone appeared a single time. The chain couples TRBV7-2 to TRBJ1-5; 8 bases are shared with TRBD1. With 5 bases clipped from V and 0 bases from J, the junction kept 3 bases outside the gene matches. This CDR3 has 15 residues. Germline V lookup: CDR1 SGHTA, CDR2 FQGNSA. The CDR3 DNA reads as TGTGCCAGCAGCCCGGGACAGGCTAGCAATCAGCCCCAGCATTTT. This sequence encodes CASSPGQASNQPQHF.

This clone was counted a few times. The chain is built from TRBV25-1 and TRBJ2-1; D might be TRBD1 (7 bases). Deletions cut 1 base from V and 9 bases from J, with 16 bases between. The CDR3 spans 15 residues. Germline V gene data show CDR1 as MGHDK and CDR2 as SYGVNS. The CDR3 is CASSESGGGGVEQFF. The CDR3 nucleotides are TGTGCCAGCAGTGAATCCGGAGGGGGCGGTGTTGAGCAGTTCTTC.

The chain combines TRBV24-1 with TRBJ2-1, with TRBD1 matching over 11 bases. V trimming: 9 bases; J trimming: 6 bases; junction bases outside the gene matches: 3. The germline V gene has CDR1 KGHDR and CDR2 SFDVKD. This CDR3 is 13 amino acids long. This CDR3 is CATQGQGVNEQFF. The CDR3 region has the DNA TGTGCCACCCAGGGACAGGGGGTCAATGAGCAGTTCTTC.

This chain links TRBV10-3 with TRBJ2-7; D possibly corresponds to TRBD1 (6 bases). The germline gives CDR1 ENHRY, CDR2 SYGVKD. CDR3 length: 12 residues. V was pared by 3 bases and J by 4 bases, with 7 bases between. This chain's CDR3 is CAISERGYEQYF. In DNA form, the CDR3 reads TGTGCCATCAGTGAAAGGGGGTACGAGCAGTACTTC.

The chain joins TRBV7-2 to TRBJ1-2; TRBD1 agrees at 8 bases. The CDR3 extends over 14 amino acids. With 4 bases clipped from V and 4 bases from J, the junction kept 5 bases outside the gene matches. Germline assignment: CDR1 SGHTA and CDR2 FQGNSA. The CDR3, as DNA: TGTGCCAGCAGCTCATTCAGGGGGCCCTATGGCTACACCTTC. It is translated as CASSSFRGPYGYTF.

The chain recombines TRBV19 with TRBJ1-2, with D unclear. Germline assignment: CDR1 LNHDA and CDR2 SQIVND (reference sequence). Trimming cost V 10 bases and J 2 bases, with 14 bases left between them. The CDR3 contains 13 residues. This chain's CDR3 is CATPEGGNYGYTF. Written as DNA, the CDR3 is TGTGCCACCCCGGAGGGCGGCAACTATGGCTACACCTTC.

This chain joins TRBV11-3 and TRBJ1-2; possible D gene TRBD1, 6 bases. The germline gives CDR1 SGHNT, CDR2 YENEEA. The CDR3 is made up of 12 amino acids. With 6 bases removed from V and 4 bases from J, the gap between germline ends came to 9 bases. The CDR3 spells CASSDRSYGYTF. The CDR3 coding sequence is TGTGCCAGCAGTGACAGGAGCTATGGCTACACCTTC.

The table lists this clone with a few counts. This chain uses TRBV28 with TRBJ2-3, with TRBD2 matching over 7 bases. This CDR3 region has 15 residues. V trimming: 4 bases; J trimming: 4 bases; junction bases outside the gene matches: 8. Germline V gene sequence: CDR1 MDHEN, CDR2 SYDVKM. The CDR3, as DNA: TGTGCCAGCAGTTCAGCGGGGTTGCGAGCAGATACGCAGTATTTT. It translates to CASSSAGLRADTQYF.

The table lists this clone with a count of one. V gene TRBV19 combines with J gene TRBJ2-6; no reliable D call. Germline V gene lookup returns CDR1 LNHDA and CDR2 SQIVND (reference sequence). The CDR3 is 14 amino acids. Between the trimmed V and J ends, which lost 6 bases and 1 base, there was a span of 7 bases. This CDR3 reads CASRRKSGANVLTF. The CDR3 bases are TGTGCCAGTAGGAGGAAGTCTGGGGCCAACGTCCTGACTTTC.

CDR3 sequence (DNA): TGTGCCTGGGCCTCAGGGGGTTATCAGCCCCAGCATTTT. As protein: CAWASGGYQPQHF. This rearrangement joins TRBV30 to TRBJ1-5, with 7 bases identical to TRBD1. CDR3 size: 13 residues. V gave up 5 bases and J gave up 5 bases; unmatched junction bases: 6. The germline V gene has CDR1 GTSNPN and CDR2 SVGIG (reference sequence).

This chain uses TRBV7-9 with TRBJ1-4; perhaps TRBD1 as D (5 bases). Trimming removed 5 bases from V and 9 bases from J, with 16 bases in between. This CDR3 has 14 amino acids. The germline CDR1 and CDR2 sequences are SEHNR and FQNEAQ (reference sequence). Here the CDR3 DNA reads TGTGCCAGCAGCCACCCCGTTGGGGCCCAAAAACTGTTTTTT. Its protein product is CASSHPVGAQKLFF. Based on the CDR3 plus reference TRBV7-9 and TRBJ1-4, the full variable domain is DTGVSQNPRHKITKRGQNVTFRCDPISEHNRLYWYRQTLGQGPEFLTYFQNEAQLEKSRLLSDRFSAERPKGSFSTLEIQRTEQGDSAMYLCASSHPVGAQKLFFGSGTQLSVL.

This clone has more than one count but fewer than ten. The rearrangement links TRBV28 to TRBJ2-5, with 7 nucleotides matching TRBD2. This CDR3 comprises 15 residues. V trimming: 6 bases; J trimming: 3 bases; junction bases outside the gene matches: 10. Germline V gives CDR1 MDHEN, CDR2 SYDVKM. The CDR3 region has the DNA TGTGCCAGCAGCCCCTTCCGGGGAGGGGAAGAGACCCAGTACTTC. Translating gives CASSPFRGGEETQYF.

V and J are TRBV18 and TRBJ1-1; D is unclear. Germline V lookup: CDR1 KGHSH, CDR2 LQKENI. This CDR3 comprises 13 residues. V was pared by 2 bases and J by 4 bases, with 8 bases between. CDR3 DNA sequence: TGTGCCAGCTCACCAAAACCGGGCACTGAAGCTTTCTTT. Residues: CASSPKPGTEAFF.

This clone was counted once. The chain recombines TRBV7-8 with TRBJ2-2; D perhaps matches TRBD2 (5 bases). Trimming shortened V by 0 bases and J by 4 bases, and 9 bases separated the two germline ends. CDR1 SGHVS and CDR2 FQNEAQ come from the germline V gene. The CDR3 is made up of 15 amino acids. The CDR3 DNA follows: TGTGCCAGCAGCTTAGCGAGGGCTTTCACCGGGGAGCTGTTTTTT. Encoded protein: CASSLARAFTGELFF.